The text below deals with one TCR beta chain. Its target is not known. This entry comes from a study of shared clonotypes between healthy human individuals. For the study at large: With ages of 18 to 49, the donors were a couple of women and a few men. Study conclusions and caveats: The study found lower generation probabilities in non-shared clonotypes than in those shared by all four donors.

Sequencing used immunoSEQ multiplex PCR; TCRdb keeps in-frame clones, though not all of them. Altogether about 2.2 million clones are present, about 94% being singletons, with the ten largest covering approximately 1.6%. V was clipped by 4 bases and J by 0 bases, with 19 bases between them. Germline CDR1 and CDR2: MGHRA and YSYEKL. The CDR3 covers 18 residues. Naive CD8 isolation took CD45RO-negative cells positively selected for CCR7 and excluded terminally differentiated effector memory CD45RA+ cells. Only Caucasian adults living in Nashville, Tennessee served as donors. This TCR was sampled from a man between 18 and 35 years old in good health. Some clones in this sample may be carry-over from other donors' samples. This rearrangement joins TRBV4-1 to TRBJ1-5; D is possibly TRBD1 (5 bases). Sequencing was done on a sample of naive CD8+ T cells from PBMCs. CDR3 residues: CASSPKEGIGYSNQPQHF. The CDR3 bases are TGCGCCAGCAGCCCCAAGGAGGGGATTGGCTATAGCAATCAGCCCCAGCATTTT.